This T cell receptor (beta chain) is from a study of cytomegalovirus exposure and HLA in healthy donors. Study context: About 85 million unique TCR sequences came from HLA-typed donors in an early release.

Study observations and caveats: In an earlier analysis, most TCR beta V segments were productive about 87% or about 30% of the time.

Worth noting for this clone: The antigen is not known.

A multiplex PCR was run with 60 Vbeta primers and 13 Jbeta primers. Profiling relied on immunoSEQ multiplex PCR, and the TCRdb table lists in-frame clones only, not all of them. The sample has approximately 90,000 clones, more than 60% seen once; the top ten hold 2% to 2.5%. The CDR3 extends over 16 amino acids. V trimming: 3 bases; J trimming: 2 bases; junction bases outside the gene matches: 12. Germline V gene sequence: CDR1 GTSNPN, CDR2 SVGIG (reference sequence). This clonotype was sampled from a boy aged 10-17 years in good health and CMV-seronegative. The specimen was PBMCs. The chain combines TRBV30 with TRBJ2-7; 8 nucleotides match TRBD1. In DNA form, the CDR3 reads TGTGCCTGGAGCCTTAGGACAGGGTGGGACCCCTACGAGCAGTACTTC. It encodes CAWSLRTGWDPYEQYF.